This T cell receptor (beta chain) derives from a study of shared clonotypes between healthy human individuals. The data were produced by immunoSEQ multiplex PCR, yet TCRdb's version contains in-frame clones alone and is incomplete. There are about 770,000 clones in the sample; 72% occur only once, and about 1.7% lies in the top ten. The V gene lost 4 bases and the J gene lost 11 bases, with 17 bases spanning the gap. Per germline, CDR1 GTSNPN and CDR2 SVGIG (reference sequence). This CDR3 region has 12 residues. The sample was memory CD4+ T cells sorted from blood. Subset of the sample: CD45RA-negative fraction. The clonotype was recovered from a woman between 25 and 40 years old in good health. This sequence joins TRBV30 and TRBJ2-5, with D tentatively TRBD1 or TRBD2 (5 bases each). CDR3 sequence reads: CAWKPGLGEQYF. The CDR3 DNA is TGTGCCTGGAAGCCTGGCCTAGGGGAGCAGTACTTC.